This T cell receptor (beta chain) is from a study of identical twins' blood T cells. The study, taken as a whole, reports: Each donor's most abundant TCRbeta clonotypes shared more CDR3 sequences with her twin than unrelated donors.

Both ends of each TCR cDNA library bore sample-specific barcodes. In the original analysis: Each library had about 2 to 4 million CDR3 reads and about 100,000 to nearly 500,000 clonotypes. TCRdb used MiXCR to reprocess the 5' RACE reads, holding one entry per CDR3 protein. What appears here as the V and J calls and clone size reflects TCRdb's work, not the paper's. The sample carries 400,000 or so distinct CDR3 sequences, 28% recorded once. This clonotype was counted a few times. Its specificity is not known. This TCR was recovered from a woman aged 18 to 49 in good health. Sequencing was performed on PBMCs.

CDR3 sequence (DNA): TGTGCCAGCAGTCCGGACTTATTCGAGCAGTACTTC. Translating gives CASSPDLFEQYF. The chain has TRBV6-5 and TRBJ2-7, with D perhaps matching TRBD2 (5 bases). This CDR3 region has 12 residues. V lost 5 bases and J lost 6, with 11 bases in between. Germline values: CDR1 MNHEY, CDR2 SVGAGI.